This TCR beta chain is drawn from a study of blood T cell repertoires in COVID-19. Participants were placed into cohorts based on the clinical history they reported. The table came from immunoSEQ multiplex PCR; TCRdb's copy has only in-frame clones and leaves some out. Of approximately 240,000 clones listed, 87% are singletons. The J segment lost 4 bases and the V segment lost 0 bases, leaving 3 bases of the junction unmatched. The CDR3 has 16 amino acids. Germline values: CDR1 MGHDK, CDR2 SYGVNS. The TCR was taken from a woman in her twenties or thirties with acute COVID-19. The sample consisted of PBMCs or T cells enriched from blood (not recorded which). V usage is TRBV25-1 and J usage is TRBJ2-1, with 10 bases lining up with TRBD2. Here the CDR3 reads CASSEYRTSGYNEQFF. As DNA, the CDR3 is TGTGCCAGCAGTGAATATAGGACTAGCGGTTACAATGAGCAGTTCTTC.